The TCR beta chain under discussion was sequenced for a study of human CD4 T cells and Enterobacteriaceae. Memory CD4+ T cells were sorted as all CD4+ cells except CD45RA+CCR7+CD95- naive cells, over 95% pure. CD4 and CD14 magnetic microbeads positively selected total CD4+ T cells and monocytes. Before sorting, cells positive for CD8, CD14, CD16, CD56, CD19 or bright CD25 were removed. Clones were read by immunoSEQ multiplex PCR, and TCRdb kept only the in-frame ones, dropping some. There are under 35,000 clones in the sample; 70% to 85% occur only once, and roughly 1.8% lies in the top ten. The TCR sequence derives from a human donor in good health. Input material: memory CD4+ T cells from blood.

Here the CDR3 reads CAISGGTSGYEQYF. CDR3 DNA sequence: TGTGCCATCAGTGGTGGGACTAGCGGCTACGAGCAGTACTTC. V gene TRBV10-3 combines with J gene TRBJ2-7, with 11 bases lining up with TRBD2. The CDR3 has 14 amino acids. V was clipped by 4 bases and J by 3 bases; unmatched bases: 2. The V gene's germline CDR1 is ENHRY and CDR2 SYGVKD.